These 21 T cell receptor beta chains were all obtained from the same sample, sequenced in a study of beta chain features in type 1 diabetes. The authors reverse transcribed all of the isolated RNA, so sequencing captured expressed TCRB transcripts. The repertoire was sequenced with immunoSEQ multiplex PCR; TCRdb's copy has only in-frame clones and lacks some. The sample lists about 38,000 clones; around 64% were seen once. Material for sequencing was Tregs from blood. These receptors all come from a woman in her twenties or thirties in good health.

The DNA of the CDR3 is TGTGCCAGCAGCCAGGCCGGGACTAGCTTAACGAACACCGGGGAGCTGTTTTTT. Translating gives CASSQAGTSLTNTGELFF. The chain joins TRBV4-2 to TRBJ2-2; the match to TRBD2 covers 9 bases. CDR3 length: 18 residues. V dropped 3 bases and J dropped 0; count of bases not matched to a gene: 8. Germline V lookup: CDR1 LGHNA, CDR2 YNFKEQ.

The chain links TRBV28 to TRBJ2-1, with TRBD2 identical over 7 bases. CDR3 size: 15 residues. Germline V lookup: CDR1 MDHEN, CDR2 SYDVKM. J was trimmed by 6 bases and V by 3 bases; bases with no gene match: 8. CDR3 coding DNA: TGTGCCAGCAGTTTTGGGGGGAGGGCGCGCAATGAGCAGTTCTTC. It codes for CASSFGGRARNEQFF.

This clone has only a few counts. The chain has TRBV6-1 and TRBJ2-3; a weak D match, TRBD2 (6 bases). The CDR3 contains 14 residues. Germline-derived CDR1 and CDR2 are MNHNS and SASEGT. The V end lost 6 bases, the J end lost 2 bases, and 12 bases lay between the germline ends. The CDR3 region is CASSVMGLTDTQYF. CDR3 coding DNA: TGTGCCAGCAGCGTTATGGGACTCACAGATACGCAGTATTTT.

The chain recombines TRBV6-6 with TRBJ1-3; D is possibly TRBD1 (5 bases). The CDR3 is made up of 15 amino acids. V shed 6 bases and J shed 0 bases, with 12 bases lying between them. Germline V gene sequence: CDR1 MNHNY, CDR2 SVGAGI (reference sequence). CDR3 sequence reads: CASRSAGGSGNTIYF. The DNA of the CDR3 is TGTGCCAGCAGGTCGGCGGGGGGCTCTGGAAACACCATATATTTT.

J is TRBJ2-5 and V is TRBV5-4; 11 bases fit TRBD1. The CDR3 is 14 amino acids. V trimming: 4 bases; J trimming: 11 bases; junction bases outside the gene matches: 10. CDR1 is SGHNT and CDR2 is YYREEE in the germline V gene (reference sequence). The CDR3 DNA reads TGTGCCAGCAGCAGTGGACAGGGGGCGAGGGAGCAGTACTTC. Its protein is CASSSGQGAREQYF.

This rearrangement joins TRBV13 to TRBJ2-3, with 7 bases aligning to TRBD1. The CDR3 extends over 14 amino acids. The V gene's germline CDR1 is PRHDT and CDR2 FYEKMQ (reference sequence). The junction had 9 bases not matched to a gene; V was cut back by 6 bases and J by 6 bases. The CDR3 bases are TGTGCCAGCAGAACAACAGGGGCCTCGGATACGCAGTATTTT. Translation: CASRTTGASDTQYF.

The chain is built from TRBV10-2 and TRBJ1-5, with D tentatively TRBD1 (6 bases). Looked up from germline, CDR1 is WSHSY and CDR2 is SAAADI. The CDR3 contains 14 residues. Deletions cut 6 bases from V and 6 bases from J, with 15 bases between. The DNA of the CDR3 is TGCGCCAGCAGGGACAGTCTCGAGAGTCAGCCCCAGCATTTT. The encoded protein is CASRDSLESQPQHF.

This chain uses TRBV20-1 with TRBJ2-5, with D unresolved. CDR1 is DFQATT and CDR2 is SNEGSKA in the germline V gene (reference sequence). V was clipped by 1 base and J by 8 bases, with 5 bases between them. The CDR3 length is 10 residues. The CDR3 DNA reads as TGCAGTGCTAGAGCGTTCACCCAGTACTTC. It is translated as CSARAFTQYF.

This clone was recorded only once. The chain has TRBV4-1 and TRBJ2-7, with 8 bases fitting TRBD2. This CDR3 comprises 16 residues. J lost 4 bases, V lost 1 base, and 9 bases had no gene match. The germline V gene has CDR1 MGHRA and CDR2 YSYEKL. DNA of the CDR3: TGCGCCAGCAGCCAAGGCGGGACGGGAGGGTTGTACGAGCAGTACTTC. Amino acid sequence: CASSQGGTGGLYEQYF.

This clone was picked up a small number of times. The chain couples TRBV18 to TRBJ2-1; 7 bases match TRBD2. The J segment lost 3 bases and the V segment lost 5 bases, leaving 10 bases of the junction unmatched. There are 16 residues in the CDR3. Germline CDR1 KGHSH, CDR2 LQKENI. The DNA of the CDR3 is TGTGCCAGCTCATTCGTCCTAGCGGCGGACTACAATGAGCAGTTCTTC. It translates to CASSFVLAADYNEQFF.

This sequence joins TRBV5-1 and TRBJ2-7, with 8 bases matching TRBD1. Germline CDR1 SGHRS, CDR2 YFSETQ. The CDR3 totals 14 residues. After removal of 4 bases from V and 7 bases from J, the junction contained 10 bases not matched to a gene. This chain's CDR3 is CASSTGQGVREQYF. In DNA, the CDR3 is TGCGCCAGCAGCACCGGACAGGGAGTAAGGGAGCAGTACTTC.

The chain employs TRBV7-2 and TRBJ2-7, with a possible D match to TRBD1 (8 bases). Trimming shortened V by 1 base and J by 5 bases, and 15 bases separated the two germline ends. CDR3 length equals 15 residues. Germline values: CDR1 SGHTA, CDR2 FQGNSA. CDR3: CASSLGVQGGNEQYF. The DNA for the CDR3 is TGTGCCAGCAGCTTAGGAGTACAGGGGGGGAACGAGCAGTACTTC.

The chain employs TRBV6-5 and TRBJ1-1; D uncertain. Germline CDR1 and CDR2: MNHEY and SVGAGI. V lost 0 bases and J lost 5, with 16 bases in between. This CDR3 region has 16 residues. The DNA of the CDR3 is TGTGCCAGCAGTTACTCGGGGTCGTGGGGAGGGACTGAAGCTTTCTTT. This encodes CASSYSGSWGGTEAFF.

CDR3 nucleotides: TGTGCCAGCAGCTCCGATCGCCTAGACAGGGTCAATGAGCAGTTCTTC. Translated, it gives CASSSDRLDRVNEQFF. The chain joins TRBV7-3 to TRBJ2-1, with 7 bases fitting TRBD1. V trimming: 4 bases; J trimming: 6 bases; junction bases outside the gene matches: 12. The CDR3 runs to 16 residues. CDR1 and CDR2 (germline): SGHTA, FQGTGA.

The V gene is TRBV28, the J gene TRBJ2-3; 8 bases are a match to TRBD1. CDR3 length: 15 amino acids. Germline CDR1 and CDR2: MDHEN and SYDVKM. The V segment lost 5 bases and the J segment 1 base; nucleotides outside the gene matches: 5. CDR3 nucleotides: TGTGCCAGCAGTCCAGGGGGCCCCCGCACAGATACGCAGTATTTT. Encoded protein: CASSPGGPRTDTQYF.

The chain uses TRBV2 and TRBJ1-1, with TRBD1 identical over 12 bases. Per germline, CDR1 SNHLY and CDR2 FYNNEI. J lost 5 bases, V lost 6 bases, and 10 bases had no gene match. This CDR3 spans 16 amino acids. The DNA of the CDR3 is TGTGCCAGCAGCCGTCAATTGGGACAGGGGGCGACTGAAGCTTTCTTT. This gives the protein CASSRQLGQGATEAFF.

V and J are TRBV29-1 and TRBJ2-1, with 7 bases matching TRBD2. V shed 7 bases, J shed 11 bases, and the junction held 8 bases outside the gene matches. Germline V gives CDR1 SQVTM, CDR2 ANQGSEA. The CDR3 consists of 11 residues. CDR3 sequence (DNA): TGCAGCGGTCGCCGGGACTATAAGCAGTTCTTC. It encodes CSGRRDYKQFF.

The chain carries TRBV9 and TRBJ2-5; D remains unclear. With 0 bases removed from V and 3 bases from J, the gap between germline ends came to 21 bases. This CDR3 has 18 residues. Germline V gene lookup returns CDR1 SGDLS and CDR2 YYNGEE. CDR3 coding DNA: TGTGCCAGCAGCGTAGGGGTGGTGGCAGGCGCTTCCAAAGAGACCCAGTACTTC. Protein product: CASSVGVVAGASKETQYF.

The chain carries TRBV7-8 and TRBJ2-1, with 8 bases aligning to TRBD2. The CDR3 loop spans 15 amino acids. The V segment lost 3 bases and the J segment 4 bases; nucleotides outside the gene matches: 5. CDR1 is SGHVS, CDR2 FQNEAQ, per germline. CDR3 loop: CASSFRGLGYNEQFF. In DNA, the CDR3 is TGTGCCAGCAGCTTCCGGGGACTAGGATACAATGAGCAGTTCTTC.

This chain joins TRBV7-2 and TRBJ2-4, with 8 positions matching TRBD2. This CDR3 region has 16 residues. Germline V lookup: CDR1 SGHTA, CDR2 FQGNSA. Trimming cost V 3 bases and J 2 bases; bases outside gene matches: 6. CDR3 sequence reads: CASSLGPGGSKNIQYF. The DNA of the CDR3 is TGTGCCAGCAGCTTGGGGCCGGGAGGGTCCAAAAACATTCAGTACTTC.

This clone has just a few counts. The chain has TRBV5-1 and TRBJ2-7; D is unclear. The V and J ends lost 2 bases and 1 base respectively, with 7 bases between them. Germline V gives CDR1 SGHRS, CDR2 YFSETQ. The CDR3 is 13 residues long. Written as DNA, the CDR3 is TGCGCCAGCAGCTTAACAGCTTCCTACGAGCAGTACTTC. Its protein is CASSLTASYEQYF.